The 30 T cell receptor beta chains given below trace back to one sample, sequenced in a study of blood T cell repertoires in COVID-19. TCRdb keeps only in-frame clones here, not all; method: immunoSEQ multiplex PCR. In the table there are around 20,000 clones, just over 90% of which are singletons. Sequencing used peripheral blood. The source of these receptors is a woman in her 50s with active COVID-19.

The chain links TRBV19 to TRBJ2-7; TRBD2 agrees at 9 bases. This CDR3 spans 15 amino acids. The junction had 7 bases not matched to a gene; V was cut back by 3 bases and J by 4 bases. Per the germline V gene, CDR1 is LNHDA and CDR2 is SQIVND (reference sequence). CDR3 coding DNA: TGTGCCAGTAGTATCGGGGTTGGACTAGCGTACGAGCAGTACTTC. This sequence encodes CASSIGVGLAYEQYF.

On this clone: An end of the junction does not agree with germline; a read error may underlie this. The chain carries TRBV28 and TRBJ1-3; D gene unclear. CDR1 is MDHEN, CDR2 SYDVKM, per germline. The CDR3 runs to 11 residues. CDR3 nucleotides: TGTGCCAGCAGTTTAGGTCTGGCTTTGCATTTT. It translates to CASSLGLALHF.

V is TRBV5-1 and J is TRBJ2-7, with 7 nucleotides matching TRBD1. The junction had 3 bases not matched to a gene; V was cut back by 0 bases and J by 3 bases. The CDR3 runs to 14 residues. Germline values: CDR1 SGHRS, CDR2 YFSETQ. As DNA, the CDR3 is TGCGCCAGCAGCTTGGCTCGACAGGGCTACGAGCAGTACTTC. Translation gives CASSLARQGYEQYF.

This chain links TRBV30 with TRBJ1-1; D not certain. The V end lost 4 bases, the J end lost 3 bases, and 15 bases lay between the germline ends. Looked up from germline, CDR1 is GTSNPN and CDR2 is SVGIG (reference sequence). The CDR3 consists of 14 residues. In DNA, the CDR3 is TGTGCCTGGAAGAATTCTCCCGCGGACACTGAAGCTTTCTTT. This translates into CAWKNSPADTEAFF.

V gene TRBV7-9 combines with J gene TRBJ2-3; TRBD2 matches 7 bases. With 4 bases clipped from V and 6 bases from J, the junction kept 19 bases outside the gene matches. This CDR3 contains 18 residues. CDR1 is SEHNR, CDR2 FQNEAQ, per germline (reference sequence). CDR3: CASSSRGVARESYDTQYF. Here the CDR3 DNA reads TGTGCCAGCAGCTCCCGCGGGGTGGCGCGGGAGTCATACGATACGCAGTATTTT.

The CDR3 spells CASSHSSGMYEQYF. For the CDR3, the DNA is TGTGCCAGCAGCCATTCTAGCGGGATGTACGAGCAGTACTTC. The V gene is TRBV5-4, the J gene TRBJ2-7, with 9 nucleotides matching TRBD2. The CDR3 totals 14 residues. V trimming: 4 bases; J trimming: 4 bases; junction bases outside the gene matches: 6. In germline, CDR1 is SGHNT, CDR2 YYREEE (reference sequence).

The V and J genes are TRBV7-2 and TRBJ2-1; TRBD1 is a possible D gene (5 bases). Germline V CDR1 and CDR2: SGHTA, FQGNSA. Trimming pared 1 base from V and 5 bases from J, leaving 12 bases between. The CDR3 spans 15 residues. CDR3 protein: CASSLGQGGHNEQFF. In DNA, the CDR3 is TGTGCCAGCAGCTTAGGGCAGGGTGGGCACAATGAGCAGTTCTTC.

V is TRBV7-6 and J is TRBJ1-4; D remains unclear. Trimming took off 5 bases at V and 3 bases at J, with 16 bases between the two ends. The CDR3 is made up of 16 amino acids. The germline V gene has CDR1 SGHVS and CDR2 FNYEAQ. CDR3 nucleotides: TGTGCCAGCAGCCCCACCGGGGTCGATCCTAATGAAAAACTGTTTTTT. Amino acid sequence: CASSPTGVDPNEKLFF. Full variable domain (rest looked up from reference TRBV7-6 and TRBJ1-4): GAGVSQSPRYKVTKRGQDVALRCDPISGHVSLYWYRQALGQGPEFLTYFNYEAQQDKSGLPNDRFSAERPEGSISTLTIQRTEQRDSAMYRCASSPTGVDPNEKLFFGSGTQLSVL.

This chain uses TRBV6-5 with TRBJ2-1; 12 bases are a match to TRBD2. Germline lookup yields CDR1 MNHEY and CDR2 SVGAGI. The J segment lost 7 bases and the V segment lost 7 bases, leaving 5 bases of the junction unmatched. This CDR3 contains 14 residues. This CDR3 reads CASTATSGRNEQFF. DNA of the CDR3: TGTGCCAGCACGGCGACTAGCGGGAGAAATGAGCAGTTCTTC.

This chain uses TRBV7-9 with TRBJ2-1, with 7 bases aligning to TRBD2. Per the germline V gene, CDR1 is SEHNR and CDR2 is FQNEAQ (reference sequence). Trimming cost V 5 bases and J 5 bases; bases outside gene matches: 9. This CDR3 spans 15 amino acids. The CDR3, as DNA: TGTGCCAGCAGCCCTCGGCTAGCGGTTAACAATGAGCAGTTCTTC. As protein: CASSPRLAVNNEQFF.

This rearrangement joins TRBV29-1 to TRBJ2-5; 12 nucleotides align to TRBD2. In germline, CDR1 is SQVTM, CDR2 ANQGSEA. V shed 1 base, J shed 7 bases, and the junction held 4 bases outside the gene matches. This CDR3 has 14 amino acids. CDR3 region: CSVEGTSGDGTQYF. In DNA form, the CDR3 reads TGCAGCGTTGAAGGGACTAGCGGGGACGGGACCCAGTACTTC. Together with reference TRBV29-1 and TRBJ2-5, the CDR3 gives the full variable domain: SAVISQKPSRDICQRGTSLTIQCQVDSQVTMMFWYRQQPGQSLTLIATANQGSEATYESGFVIDKFPISRPNLTFSTLTVSNMSPEDSSIYLCSVEGTSGDGTQYFGPGTRLLVL.

The V gene is TRBV10-3, the J gene TRBJ2-5, with D maybe TRBD2 (6 bases). The CDR3 loop spans 13 amino acids. V was cut by 9 bases and J by 2 bases, with 13 bases left in between. Germline V gives CDR1 ENHRY, CDR2 SYGVKD. CDR3 in DNA: TGTGCCATATCCCGGGGAGGTCAAGAGACCCAGTACTTC. This encodes CAISRGGQETQYF.

The chain recombines TRBV11-2 with TRBJ2-7; 10 bases are shared with TRBD2. Per germline, CDR1 SGHAT and CDR2 FQNNGV. The length of the CDR3 is 16 residues. The junction had 10 bases not matched to a gene; V was cut back by 3 bases and J by 5 bases. In nucleotides, the CDR3 is TGTGCCAGCAGCTTCTGGAGCGGGAGGGATCCAGACGAGCAGTACTTC. The encoded protein is CASSFWSGRDPDEQYF.

This chain links TRBV2 with TRBJ1-2; D not resolved. Trimming cost V 8 bases and J 1 base, with 8 bases left between them. The CDR3 loop spans 12 amino acids. Germline lookup yields CDR1 SNHLY and CDR2 FYNNEI. CDR3 DNA sequence: TGTGCCAGCTCGAGAGGTAACTATGGCTACACCTTC. Residues: CASSRGNYGYTF.

The chain employs TRBV3-1 (or the pseudogene TRBV3-2) and TRBJ1-2; TRBD1 matches at 7 bases. J gave up 2 bases and V 8 bases, and 8 bases lay outside the gene matches. Looked up from germline, CDR1 is LGHDT and CDR2 is YNNKEL (reference sequence). The CDR3 runs to 14 residues. The CDR3 loop reads CASAGTAENYGYTF. CDR3 DNA: TGTGCCAGCGCAGGGACAGCCGAAAACTATGGCTACACCTTC.

The chain employs TRBV27 and TRBJ2-2, with 7 nucleotides matching TRBD1. The CDR3 runs 15 residues. Germline CDR1 is MNHEY and CDR2 is SMNVEV (reference sequence). The junction had 2 bases not matched to a gene; V was cut back by 0 bases and J by 4 bases. CDR3: CASSLSTGPTGELFF. CDR3 DNA sequence: TGTGCCAGCAGTTTATCGACAGGGCCCACCGGGGAGCTGTTTTTT.

The genes are TRBV2 and TRBJ1-2, with D unresolved. Germline V gene sequence: CDR1 SNHLY, CDR2 FYNNEI. The CDR3 spans 16 residues. Trimming took 5 bases from V and 4 from J, leaving 20 bases between them. This CDR3 is CASSYKVRGLSYGYTF. The DNA for the CDR3 is TGTGCCAGCAGTTACAAGGTCCGTGGGCTCAGCTATGGCTACACCTTC.

The V and J genes are TRBV2 and TRBJ2-3; 10 nucleotides line up with TRBD2. Losses at the gene ends were 7 bases for V and 4 bases for J; bases not matched to a gene: 8. Germline CDR1 SNHLY, CDR2 FYNNEI. This CDR3 region has 15 residues. Here the CDR3 DNA reads TGTGCCAGCAATCTTCGAGCGGGAGGGTCAGATACGCAGTATTTT. Its translation: CASNLRAGGSDTQYF.

The chain couples TRBV7-9 to TRBJ2-6; tentatively, D is TRBD1 (6 bases). Germline V gene lookup returns CDR1 SEHNR and CDR2 FQNEAQ (reference sequence). The CDR3 consists of 15 residues. Trimming stripped 7 bases from V and 4 bases from J, with 14 bases between. CDR3 sequence (DNA): TGTGCCAGCATCGCTAACAGGGTCGGGGCCAACGTCCTGACTTTC. As protein: CASIANRVGANVLTF.

The V call is TRBV5-1, the J call TRBJ2-1; D perhaps matches TRBD1 (6 bases). This CDR3 comprises 14 residues. CDR1 and CDR2 (germline): SGHRS, YFSETQ. V was trimmed by 0 bases and J by 6 bases, leaving 10 bases between them. The CDR3 region has the DNA TGCGCCAGCAGCTTGGCTCTACAGGGCAATGAGCAGTTCTTC. Its protein is CASSLALQGNEQFF.

V usage is TRBV27 and J usage is TRBJ2-1; maybe TRBD2 (5 bases). The CDR3 runs 14 residues. CDR1 and CDR2 from the germline V gene are MNHEY and SMNVEV (reference sequence). V gave up 5 bases and J gave up 7 bases, with 15 bases separating them. CDR3 protein: CASSPGLSGNEQFF. Written as DNA, the CDR3 is TGTGCCAGCAGTCCCGGACTGTCGGGGAATGAGCAGTTCTTC.

This chain joins TRBV19 and TRBJ1-2; the match to TRBD1 covers 8 bases. The V gene's germline CDR1 is LNHDA and CDR2 SQIVND (reference sequence). V gave up 6 bases and J gave up 8 bases; unmatched junction bases: 11. The length of the CDR3 is 14 residues. CDR3 loop: CASSPQGQAGGYTF. In DNA form, the CDR3 reads TGTGCCAGTAGCCCTCAGGGACAGGCTGGGGGCTACACCTTC.

This chain joins TRBV14 and TRBJ1-6; D unclear. Germline assignment: CDR1 SGHDN and CDR2 FVKESK. Deletions cut 4 bases from V and 6 bases from J, with 10 bases between. The CDR3 has 14 amino acids. The CDR3 region has the DNA TGTGCCAGCAGCCCAGGTCCGCTTAATTCACCCCTCCACTTT. Translating gives CASSPGPLNSPLHF.

V and J are TRBV11-2 and TRBJ2-7; D remains unclear. The ends were cut back, 5 bases at V and 3 bases at J, with 5 bases in the middle. The length of the CDR3 is 11 residues. Germline lookup yields CDR1 SGHAT and CDR2 FQNNGV. In DNA, the CDR3 is TGTGCCAGCAGCGTTAACTACGAGCAGTACTTC. It yields the protein CASSVNYEQYF.

The chain links TRBV28 to TRBJ2-7; weak D call: TRBD2 (6 bases). This CDR3 region has 15 residues. CDR1 and CDR2 (germline): MDHEN, SYDVKM. V was pared by 5 bases and J by 0 bases, with 14 bases between. The CDR3 is CASSHQRVSSYEQYF. In nucleotides, the CDR3 is TGTGCCAGCAGTCACCAGCGGGTGAGCTCCTACGAGCAGTACTTC.

V usage is TRBV6-1 and J usage is TRBJ1-2; no clear D gene. The germline V gene has CDR1 MNHNS and CDR2 SASEGT. Trimming stripped 1 base from V and 8 bases from J, with 17 bases between. The CDR3 spans 15 residues. CDR3 region: CASSEGPGQEGGYTF. CDR3 bases: TGTGCCAGCAGTGAAGGTCCGGGCCAAGAGGGAGGCTACACCTTC.

The chain links TRBV24-1 to TRBJ1-2; 8 bases agree with TRBD1. Germline V CDR1 and CDR2: KGHDR, SFDVKD. J lost 4 bases, V lost 3 bases, and 6 bases had no gene match. The CDR3 has 15 amino acids. The chain's CDR3 is CATSDTGTGSYGYTF. The CDR3 coding sequence is TGTGCCACCAGTGATACCGGGACAGGCTCCTATGGCTACACCTTC.

The chain has TRBV6-1 and TRBJ2-1; 9 nucleotides line up with TRBD1. Germline V gene data show CDR1 as MNHNS and CDR2 as SASEGT. V dropped 4 bases and J dropped 1; count of bases not matched to a gene: 5. The CDR3 has 16 amino acids. CDR3 sequence reads: CASSAADRGSYNEQFF. CDR3 bases: TGTGCCAGCAGTGCAGCCGACAGGGGGTCCTACAATGAGCAGTTCTTC.

The chain is built from TRBV3-1 (or the pseudogene TRBV3-2) and TRBJ2-7; D gene unclear. Trimming took off 4 bases at V and 4 bases at J, with 17 bases between the two ends. CDR3 length: 15 residues. Germline CDR1 reads LGHDT; CDR2 reads YNNKEL (reference sequence). CDR3 loop: CASSLPSPIAYEQYF. CDR3 nucleotide sequence: TGTGCCAGCAGCCTACCTAGTCCGATTGCGTACGAGCAGTACTTC.

The rearrangement joins TRBV2 to TRBJ2-1; 10 bases are shared with TRBD2. Germline V gene sequence: CDR1 SNHLY, CDR2 FYNNEI. Germline trimming cut 6 bases from V and 4 bases from J; bases unmatched to any gene: 6. The CDR3 length is 15 residues. The CDR3 loop is CASRITSGTYNEQFF. The CDR3 DNA is TGTGCCAGCAGGATAACTAGCGGGACATACAATGAGCAGTTCTTC. The whole variable domain, remainder taken from reference TRBV2 and TRBJ2-1, is EPEVTQTPSHQVTQMGQEVILRCVPISNHLYFYWYRQILGQKVEFLVSFYNNEISEKSEIFDDQFSVERPDGSNFTLKIRSTKLEDSAMYFCASRITSGTYNEQFFGPGTRLTVL.